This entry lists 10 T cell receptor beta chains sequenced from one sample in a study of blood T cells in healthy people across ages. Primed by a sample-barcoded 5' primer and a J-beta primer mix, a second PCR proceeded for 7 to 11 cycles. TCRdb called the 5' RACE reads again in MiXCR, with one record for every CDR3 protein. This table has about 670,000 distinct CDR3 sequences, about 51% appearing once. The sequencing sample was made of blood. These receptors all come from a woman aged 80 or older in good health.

CDR3 sequence: CSGHRQGSDTQYF. In DNA, the CDR3 is TGCAGCGGTCACCGACAGGGGTCAGATACGCAGTATTTT. The chain uses TRBV29-1 and TRBJ2-3, with 8 nucleotides matching TRBD1. The germline V gene encodes CDR1 SQVTM and CDR2 ANQGSEA. The J segment lost 4 bases and the V segment lost 7 bases, leaving 7 bases of the junction unmatched. This CDR3 contains 13 residues.

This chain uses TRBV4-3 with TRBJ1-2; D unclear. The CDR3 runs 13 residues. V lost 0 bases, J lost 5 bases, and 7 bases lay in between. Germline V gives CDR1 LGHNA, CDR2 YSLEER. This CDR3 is CASSQDSRYGYTF. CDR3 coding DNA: TGCGCCAGCAGCCAAGATAGCCGGTATGGCTACACCTTC.

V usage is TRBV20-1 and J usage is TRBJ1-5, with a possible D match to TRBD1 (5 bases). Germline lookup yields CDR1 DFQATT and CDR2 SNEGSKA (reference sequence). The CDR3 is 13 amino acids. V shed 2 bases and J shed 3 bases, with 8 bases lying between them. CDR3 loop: CSARQGPNQPQHF. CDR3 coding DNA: TGCAGTGCTAGACAGGGTCCCAATCAGCCCCAGCATTTT.

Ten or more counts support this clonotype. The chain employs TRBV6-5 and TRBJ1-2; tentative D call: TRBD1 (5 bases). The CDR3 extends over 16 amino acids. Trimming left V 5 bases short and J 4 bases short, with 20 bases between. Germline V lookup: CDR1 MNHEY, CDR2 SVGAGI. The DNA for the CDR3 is TGTGCCAGCAGTCCTGTAACCGGGACCCTTTCCTATGGCTACACCTTC. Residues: CASSPVTGTLSYGYTF.

The CDR3 sequence is CASSLSGTGQVDTEAFF. The CDR3 nucleotides read TGTGCCAGCAGTTTATCGGGGACAGGGCAGGTGGACACTGAAGCTTTCTTT. The V and J genes are TRBV27 and TRBJ1-1; 9 nucleotides agree with TRBD1. J was trimmed by 3 bases and V by 0 bases; bases with no gene match: 8. The CDR3 runs to 17 residues. Germline CDR1 is MNHEY and CDR2 is SMNVEV (reference sequence).

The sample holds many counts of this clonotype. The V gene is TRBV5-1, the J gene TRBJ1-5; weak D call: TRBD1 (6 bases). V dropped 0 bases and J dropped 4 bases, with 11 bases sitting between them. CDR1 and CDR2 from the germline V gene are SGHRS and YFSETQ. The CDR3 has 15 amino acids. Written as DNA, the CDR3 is TGCGCCAGCAGCTTGGGGACAGCTATTAATCAGCCCCAGCATTTT. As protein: CASSLGTAINQPQHF.

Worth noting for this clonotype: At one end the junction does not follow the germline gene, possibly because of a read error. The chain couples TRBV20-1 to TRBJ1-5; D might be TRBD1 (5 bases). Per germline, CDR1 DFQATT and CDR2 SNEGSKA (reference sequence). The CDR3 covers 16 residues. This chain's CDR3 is CSARDWDGASNQPRHF. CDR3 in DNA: TGCAGTGCTAGAGATTGGGATGGGGCTAGCAATCAGCCCCGGCATTTT.

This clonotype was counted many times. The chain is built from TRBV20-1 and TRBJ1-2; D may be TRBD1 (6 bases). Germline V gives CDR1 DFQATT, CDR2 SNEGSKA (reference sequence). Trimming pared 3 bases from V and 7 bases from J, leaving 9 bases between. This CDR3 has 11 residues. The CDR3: CSASPGAGYTF. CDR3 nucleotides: TGCAGTGCTAGCCCGGGGGCTGGCTACACCTTC.

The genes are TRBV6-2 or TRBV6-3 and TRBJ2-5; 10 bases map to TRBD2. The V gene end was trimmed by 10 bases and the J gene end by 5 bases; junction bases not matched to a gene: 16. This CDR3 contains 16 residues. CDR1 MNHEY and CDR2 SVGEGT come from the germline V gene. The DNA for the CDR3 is TGTGCCATCGAGGGGGTCGCTAGCGGGAGTATGGAGACCCAGTACTTC. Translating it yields CAIEGVASGSMETQYF.

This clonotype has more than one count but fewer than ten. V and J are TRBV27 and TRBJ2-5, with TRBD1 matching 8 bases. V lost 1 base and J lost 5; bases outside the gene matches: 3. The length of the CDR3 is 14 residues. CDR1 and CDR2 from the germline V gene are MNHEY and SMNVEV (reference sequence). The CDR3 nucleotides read TGTGCCAGCAGTTTATTTTACAGGGGGGAGACCCAGTACTTC. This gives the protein CASSLFYRGETQYF.